The 27 T cell receptor beta chains presented below share a single source sample, sequenced in a study of blood T cell repertoires in COVID-19. Using immunoSEQ multiplex PCR, the repertoire was profiled, and TCRdb retains in-frame clones only, with some absent. The data show more than 200,000 clones, around 90% seen once. Sequenced: PBMCs or T cells enriched from blood (not recorded which). These receptor sequences come from a woman aged 30 to 39 with acute COVID-19.

The rearrangement uses TRBV30 and TRBJ2-1; 8 bases line up with TRBD2. V lost 2 bases and J lost 9; bases outside the gene matches: 12. This CDR3 comprises 15 residues. Germline V CDR1 and CDR2: GTSNPN, SVGIG (reference sequence). The CDR3 region is CAWSKRGFLMGEQFF. The CDR3 nucleotides are TGTGCCTGGAGTAAGCGGGGGTTTCTGATGGGTGAGCAGTTCTTC.

This chain uses TRBV4-1 with TRBJ1-2; 7 bases agree with TRBD1. The CDR3 consists of 15 residues. The trim removed 6 bases at V and 4 bases at J, leaving 11 bases unmatched. Germline lookup yields CDR1 MGHRA and CDR2 YSYEKL. CDR3 loop: CASRLWDSGGYGYTF. The CDR3 DNA sequence: TGCGCCAGCAGGCTGTGGGACAGCGGCGGCTATGGCTACACCTTC.

The V call is TRBV3-1 (or the pseudogene TRBV3-2), the J call TRBJ1-2; D unresolved. Between the trimmed V and J ends, which lost 4 bases and 4 bases, there was a span of 10 bases. Looked up from germline, CDR1 is LGHDT and CDR2 is YNNKEL (reference sequence). The CDR3 runs to 13 residues. In nucleotides, the CDR3 is TGTGCCAGCAGCCCACTCTCAAGCTATGGCTACACCTTC. This sequence encodes CASSPLSSYGYTF.

V is TRBV3-1 (or the pseudogene TRBV3-2) and J is TRBJ1-6, with 7 nucleotides matching TRBD1. The junction had 0 bases not matched to a gene; V was cut back by 4 bases and J by 6 bases. Germline V gives CDR1 LGHDT, CDR2 YNNKEL (reference sequence). The CDR3 has 13 amino acids. CDR3 residues: CASSRDSNSPLHF. DNA of the CDR3: TGTGCCAGCAGCCGGGACAGTAATTCACCCCTCCACTTT.

The CDR3 loop is CASSQGSGRDNTEAFF. In DNA form, the CDR3 reads TGTGCCAGCAGCCAGGGCAGCGGACGGGATAACACTGAAGCTTTCTTT. This chain joins TRBV4-2 and TRBJ1-1, with D unclear. This CDR3 is 16 amino acids long. Germline V gene lookup returns CDR1 LGHNA and CDR2 YNFKEQ. V was clipped by 3 bases and J by 2 bases, with 16 bases between them.

The genes are TRBV29-1 and TRBJ2-5, with TRBD2 matching 7 bases. V trimming: 3 bases; J trimming: 1 base; junction bases outside the gene matches: 8. The length of the CDR3 is 15 residues. Germline-derived CDR1 and CDR2 are SQVTM and ANQGSEA. CDR3 bases: TGCAGCGTTGACGAGCTAGCGGAGCTCCAAGAGACCCAGTACTTC. Translated, it gives CSVDELAELQETQYF.

The chain joins TRBV6-5 to TRBJ2-7; D is uncertain. Between the trimmed V and J ends, which lost 0 bases and 3 bases, there was a span of 12 bases. Germline values: CDR1 MNHEY, CDR2 SVGAGI. The CDR3 is 15 residues long. The CDR3 is CASSYSEPTDYEQYF. The CDR3 region has the DNA TGTGCCAGCAGTTACTCGGAGCCAACGGACTACGAGCAGTACTTC.

The rearrangement joins TRBV28 to TRBJ2-5, with TRBD2 identical over 7 bases. The CDR3 loop spans 15 amino acids. Germline V gene lookup returns CDR1 MDHEN and CDR2 SYDVKM. J gave up 0 bases and V 6 bases, and 7 bases lay outside the gene matches. CDR3 DNA sequence: TGTGCCAGCAGAAGTCCTAGCGGATACCAAGAGACCCAGTACTTC. Residues: CASRSPSGYQETQYF. Full variable domain (outside the CDR3, taken from reference TRBV28 and TRBJ2-5): DVKVTQSSRYLVKRTGEKVFLECVQDMDHENMFWYRQDPGLGLRLIYFSYDVKMKEKGDIPEGYSVSREKKERFSLILESASTNQTSMYLCASRSPSGYQETQYFGPGTRLLVL.

The rearrangement joins TRBV28 to TRBJ2-7; D perhaps matches TRBD2 (6 bases). The germline CDR1 and CDR2 sequences are MDHEN and SYDVKM. This CDR3 has 14 residues. V gave up 6 bases and J gave up 3 bases, with 15 bases separating them. DNA of the CDR3: TGTGCCAGCAGGCCGACCAGGGAGGTCTACGAGCAGTACTTC. It is translated as CASRPTREVYEQYF.

V is TRBV5-4 and J is TRBJ2-5; 7 bases align to TRBD2. Germline CDR1 reads SGHNT; CDR2 reads YYREEE (reference sequence). The J segment lost 2 bases and the V segment lost 0 bases, leaving 7 bases of the junction unmatched. The CDR3 runs 16 residues. The CDR3 coding sequence is TGTGCCAGCAGCTTGGGGCTAACGCGGGGGCAAGAGACCCAGTACTTC. It codes for CASSLGLTRGQETQYF.

The chain combines TRBV5-4 with TRBJ2-2; possibly TRBD2 for D (7 bases). The CDR3 is 14 amino acids. Trimming removed 4 bases at V and 6 bases at J, with 13 bases between. Germline V gene lookup returns CDR1 SGHNT and CDR2 YYREEE (reference sequence). Here the CDR3 reads CASSPGGLAGELFF. CDR3 nucleotide sequence: TGTGCCAGCAGCCCCGGGGGGCTCGCCGGGGAGCTGTTTTTT.

CDR3 sequence: CASSIQGAHQPQHF. Here the CDR3 DNA reads TGTGCCAGTAGTATACAGGGGGCTCACCAGCCCCAGCATTTT. This chain joins TRBV19 and TRBJ1-5; 8 positions agree with TRBD1. J gave up 7 bases and V 2 bases, and 4 bases lay outside the gene matches. The germline V gene encodes CDR1 LNHDA and CDR2 SQIVND (reference sequence). CDR3 length equals 14 residues.

J is TRBJ2-1 and V is TRBV25-1; TRBD1 is a possible D gene (6 bases). The CDR3 consists of 16 residues. V lost 3 bases, J lost 3 bases, and 15 bases lay in between. Germline CDR1 MGHDK, CDR2 SYGVNS. In nucleotides, the CDR3 is TGTGCCAGCAGTGACCCAGGGGCGGAGGTCTACAATGAGCAGTTCTTC. Its protein is CASSDPGAEVYNEQFF.

This chain uses TRBV15 with TRBJ2-3; 9 bases line up with TRBD2. V shed 1 base and J 5 bases; nucleotides not matched to a gene: 7. Germline CDR1 reads LNHNV; CDR2 reads YYDKDF (reference sequence). The length of the CDR3 is 16 residues. CDR3 residues: CATSRVAGGPGDTQYF. The CDR3 nucleotides are TGTGCCACCAGCAGAGTCGCGGGAGGGCCTGGAGATACGCAGTATTTT.

This clone was seen once. The CDR3: CASSFDSGQGMVYEQYF. Written as DNA, the CDR3 is TGTGCCAGCAGTTTCGATTCGGGACAGGGGATGGTCTACGAGCAGTACTTC. V gene TRBV28 combines with J gene TRBJ2-7, with TRBD1 identical over 10 bases. The junction had 11 bases not matched to a gene; V was cut back by 3 bases and J by 3 bases. Germline CDR1 is MDHEN and CDR2 is SYDVKM. There are 17 residues in the CDR3.

The rearrangement links TRBV28 to TRBJ1-2, with TRBD1 matching 9 bases. Germline CDR1 is MDHEN and CDR2 is SYDVKM. J gave up 4 bases and V 7 bases, and 13 bases lay outside the gene matches. This CDR3 region has 16 residues. CDR3 coding DNA: TGTGCCAGCATCAACACCGTACAGGGGGCTACCTATGGCTACACCTTC. Residues: CASINTVQGATYGYTF.

The chain's CDR3 is CASSSHRGLRYNEQFF. In DNA form, the CDR3 reads TGTGCCAGCAGCTCCCACCGGGGACTTCGATACAATGAGCAGTTCTTC. This chain connects TRBV7-2 to TRBJ2-1; maybe TRBD2 (6 bases). V was clipped by 4 bases and J by 4 bases, with 17 bases between them. The CDR3 sequence is 16 residues long. Germline V gives CDR1 SGHTA, CDR2 FQGNSA.

This chain connects TRBV4-3 to TRBJ2-1, with 7 positions matching TRBD1. Germline V CDR1 and CDR2: LGHNA, YSLEER. V dropped 8 bases and J dropped 6; count of bases not matched to a gene: 7. There are 13 residues in the CDR3. CDR3 sequence: CASRDRASNEQFF. CDR3 nucleotide sequence: TGCGCCAGCCGAGACAGGGCCTCCAATGAGCAGTTCTTC.

As concerns this clone: One end of the junction does not line up with germline, which may come from a read error. The rearrangement uses TRBV2 and TRBJ1-1; TRBD1 might be the D (5 bases). CDR1 SNHLY and CDR2 FYNNEI come from the germline V gene. The CDR3 is 16 residues long. CDR3 amino acids: CASSELGGMLKTEAFF. Written as DNA, the CDR3 is TGTGCCAGCAGTGAACTTGGGGGGATGTTGAAGACTGAAGCTTTCTTT.

The chain uses TRBV4-1 and TRBJ2-1; TRBD1 is a possible D gene (6 bases). The CDR3 extends over 16 amino acids. Germline CDR1 is MGHRA and CDR2 is YSYEKL. Trimming removed 2 bases from V and 2 bases from J, with 13 bases in between. CDR3 amino acids: CASSQRLGAPYNEQFF. CDR3 DNA: TGCGCCAGCAGCCAAAGATTGGGGGCTCCCTACAATGAGCAGTTCTTC.

The chain employs TRBV29-1 and TRBJ2-5; no firm D call. Germline-derived CDR1 and CDR2 are SQVTM and ANQGSEA. Trimming pared 6 bases from V and 2 bases from J, leaving 19 bases between. CDR3 size: 15 residues. CDR3 protein: CSVCVGGTSQETQYF. In nucleotides, the CDR3 is TGCAGCGTATGCGTAGGCGGCACGAGTCAAGAGACCCAGTACTTC.

V gene TRBV5-1 combines with J gene TRBJ2-1; 8 bases align to TRBD1. This CDR3 is built from 13 residues. The germline V gene has CDR1 SGHRS and CDR2 YFSETQ. Trimming took 4 bases from V and 7 from J; bases not matched to a gene: 4. CDR3 nucleotides: TGCGCCAGCAGCCCCACAGGGGGGAATGAGCAGTTCTTC. It is translated as CASSPTGGNEQFF.

The CDR3 region is CASSVRQGVAYTEAFF. For the CDR3, the DNA is TGTGCCAGCAGCGTAAGACAGGGGGTGGCTTACACTGAAGCTTTCTTT. The chain carries TRBV11-1 and TRBJ1-1; 9 nucleotides agree with TRBD1. Trimming took 5 bases from V and 3 from J; bases not matched to a gene: 10. The V gene's germline CDR1 is SGHAT and CDR2 FQDESV (reference sequence). This CDR3 is 16 amino acids long.

The chain couples TRBV5-1 to TRBJ1-1; weak D call: TRBD1 (5 bases). The CDR3 spans 14 residues. V was trimmed by 2 bases and J by 2 bases, leaving 10 bases between them. Per germline, CDR1 SGHRS and CDR2 YFSETQ. CDR3 residues: CASSLVGHNTEAFF. CDR3 coding DNA: TGCGCCAGCAGCTTAGTTGGACACAACACTGAAGCTTTCTTT.

The chain employs TRBV6-1 and TRBJ2-7, with TRBD1 as a possible D gene (5 bases). From germline, CDR1 is MNHNS and CDR2 SASEGT. Trimming took off 2 bases at V and 0 bases at J, with 17 bases between the two ends. CDR3 length: 17 residues. The CDR3 loop is CASSESVWGLSSYEQYF. The CDR3 bases are TGTGCCAGCAGTGAATCGGTATGGGGCCTGAGCTCCTACGAGCAGTACTTC.

This chain uses TRBV6-5 with TRBJ1-6; 7 bases match TRBD1. The CDR3 consists of 15 residues. The germline V gene has CDR1 MNHEY and CDR2 SVGAGI. V was pared by 0 bases and J by 7 bases, with 3 bases of the junction left unmatched. CDR3 nucleotide sequence: TGTGCCAGCAGTTACTCGAACAGGGGAAATTCACCCCTCCACTTT. As protein: CASSYSNRGNSPLHF.

This chain uses TRBV24-1 with TRBJ1-6; weak D call: TRBD1 (6 bases). CDR1 and CDR2 from the germline V gene are KGHDR and SFDVKD. Trimming took off 9 bases at V and 0 bases at J, with 8 bases between the two ends. The length of the CDR3 is 14 residues. DNA of the CDR3: TGTGCCACCCGGACAGACTCCTATAATTCACCCCTCCACTTT. Protein: CATRTDSYNSPLHF.